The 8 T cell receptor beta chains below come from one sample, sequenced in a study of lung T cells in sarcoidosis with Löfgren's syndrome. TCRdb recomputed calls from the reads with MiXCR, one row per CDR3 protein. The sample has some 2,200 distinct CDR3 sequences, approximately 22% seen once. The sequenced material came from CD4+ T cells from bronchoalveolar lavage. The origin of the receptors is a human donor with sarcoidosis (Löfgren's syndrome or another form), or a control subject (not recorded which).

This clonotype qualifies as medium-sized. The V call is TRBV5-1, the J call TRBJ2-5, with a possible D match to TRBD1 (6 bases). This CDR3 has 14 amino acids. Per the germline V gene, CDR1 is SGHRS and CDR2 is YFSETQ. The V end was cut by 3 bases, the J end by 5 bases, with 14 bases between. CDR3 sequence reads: CASSYRQGIETQYF. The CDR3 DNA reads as TGCGCCAGCAGCTATCGGCAGGGGATTGAGACCCAGTACTTC.

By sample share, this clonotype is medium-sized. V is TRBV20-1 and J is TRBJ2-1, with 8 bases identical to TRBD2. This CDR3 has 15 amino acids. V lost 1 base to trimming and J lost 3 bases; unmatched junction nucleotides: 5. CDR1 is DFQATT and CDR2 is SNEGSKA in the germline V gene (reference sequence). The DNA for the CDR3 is TGCAGTGCTAGAGTTCGGGGGGGTCACTACAATGAGCAGTTCTTC. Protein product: CSARVRGGHYNEQFF.

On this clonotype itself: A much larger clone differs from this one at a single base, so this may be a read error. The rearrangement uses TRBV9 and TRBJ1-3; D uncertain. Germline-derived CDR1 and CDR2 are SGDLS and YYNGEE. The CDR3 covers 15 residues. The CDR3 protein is CASSVDSASGNTVYF. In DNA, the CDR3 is TGTGCCAGCAGCGTAGATTCCGCGTCTGGAAACACCGTATATTTT.

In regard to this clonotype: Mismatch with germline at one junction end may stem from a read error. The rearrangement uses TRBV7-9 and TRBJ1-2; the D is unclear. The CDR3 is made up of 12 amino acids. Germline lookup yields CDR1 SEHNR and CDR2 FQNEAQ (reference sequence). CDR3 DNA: TGTACCAGCAGCTTAGACGCGGGAGGCTGCACCTTC. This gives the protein CTSSLDAGGCTF.

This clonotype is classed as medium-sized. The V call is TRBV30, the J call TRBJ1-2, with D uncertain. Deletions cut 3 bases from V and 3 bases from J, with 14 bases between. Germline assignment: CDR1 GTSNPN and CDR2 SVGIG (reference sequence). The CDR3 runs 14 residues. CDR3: CAWRYKDSYYGYTF. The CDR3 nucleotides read TGTGCCTGGAGATACAAGGACTCGTACTATGGCTACACCTTC.

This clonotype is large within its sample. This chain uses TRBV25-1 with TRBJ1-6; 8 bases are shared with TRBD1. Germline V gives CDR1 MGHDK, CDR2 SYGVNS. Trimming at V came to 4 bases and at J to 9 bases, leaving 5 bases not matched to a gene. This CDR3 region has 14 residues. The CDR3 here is CASSVDRDVSPLHF. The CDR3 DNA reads TGTGCCAGCAGTGTGGACAGGGATGTTTCACCCCTCCACTTT.

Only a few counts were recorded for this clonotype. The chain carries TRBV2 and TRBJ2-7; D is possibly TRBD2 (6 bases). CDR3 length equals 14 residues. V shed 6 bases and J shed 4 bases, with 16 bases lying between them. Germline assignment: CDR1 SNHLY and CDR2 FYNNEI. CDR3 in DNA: TGTGCCAGCAGCGTGGTGGGACTCGATTACGAGCAGTACTTC. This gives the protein CASSVVGLDYEQYF.

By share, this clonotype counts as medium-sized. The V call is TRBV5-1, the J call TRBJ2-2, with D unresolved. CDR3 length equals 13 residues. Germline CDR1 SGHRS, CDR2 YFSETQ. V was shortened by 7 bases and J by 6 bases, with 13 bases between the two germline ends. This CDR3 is CASGSSLAGELFF. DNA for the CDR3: TGCGCCAGCGGATCCTCCTTAGCCGGGGAGCTGTTTTTT.